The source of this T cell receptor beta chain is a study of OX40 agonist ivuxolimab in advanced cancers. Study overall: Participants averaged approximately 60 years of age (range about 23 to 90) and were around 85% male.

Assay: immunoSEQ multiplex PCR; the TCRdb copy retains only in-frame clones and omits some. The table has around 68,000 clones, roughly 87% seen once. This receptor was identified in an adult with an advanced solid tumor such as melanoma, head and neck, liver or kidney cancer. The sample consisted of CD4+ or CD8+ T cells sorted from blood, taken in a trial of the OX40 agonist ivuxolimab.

CDR3 loop: CASSLGGWAGNEQFF. The CDR3 region has the DNA TGTGCCAGCAGCTTAGGTGGTTGGGCAGGGAATGAGCAGTTCTTC. The rearrangement joins TRBV11-1 to TRBJ2-1; possible D gene TRBD1, 5 bases. Trimming shortened V by 1 base and J by 7 bases, and 14 bases separated the two germline ends. This CDR3 is 15 amino acids long. Germline CDR1 is SGHAT and CDR2 is FQDESV (reference sequence).